The rows below give T cell receptor beta chains drawn from one sample of a study of blood T cell repertoires in COVID-19. Repertoires were generated with immunoSEQ multiplex PCR, while TCRdb's copy carries only in-frame clones and drops some. The sample yields some 460,000 clones, 80% to 90% seen once. Source material: peripheral blood. Every receptor here comes from a woman in her thirties with acute or convalescent COVID-19. Each CDR3 is given with its conserved first and last residue. D genes are given only for firm matches. Only part of the rows carry a size: once, few, many, or a class if the clone is expanded.

d_call | j_call | clone_size | v_call | cdr3_aa | cdr3_nt
NA | TRBJ2-5 | NA | TRBV11-2 | CASSLVRGDKETQYF | TGTGCCAGCAGCTTAGTACGCGGGGATAAAGAGACCCAGTACTTC
NA | TRBJ1-5 | NA | TRBV28 | CASSSPRRGSQPQHF | TGTGCCAGCAGTTCCCCCCGCAGGGGAAGTCAGCCCCAGCATTTT
NA | TRBJ2-1 | NA | TRBV6-1 | CASSDGGKRRSNEQFF | TGTGCCAGCAGTGATGGAGGGAAACGTAGGAGCAATGAGCAGTTCTTC
NA | TRBJ2-7 | NA | TRBV5-3 | CARSLSTPEQYF | TGTGCCAGAAGCTTGTCTACCCCCGAGCAGTACTTC
TRBD1 | TRBJ2-7 | NA | TRBV5-1 | CASSLTGTAYEQYF | TGCGCCAGCAGCTTAACCGGGACAGCGTACGAGCAGTACTTC
TRBD2 | TRBJ2-6 | NA | TRBV2 | CASGAGGPGANVLTF | TGTGCCAGCGGAGCGGGGGGGCCCGGGGCCAACGTCCTGACTTTC
TRBD1 | TRBJ1-2 | NA | TRBV5-1 | CASSLLTGGIYGYTF | TGCGCCAGCAGCTTGCTGACAGGGGGTATCTATGGCTACACCTTC
TRBD1 | TRBJ1-2 | NA | TRBV27 | CASSYRTGGLDGYTF | TGTGCCAGCAGCTACAGGACAGGGGGGTTGGACGGCTACACCTTC
TRBD2 | TRBJ2-7 | once | TRBV6-5 | CASKGLAGVYEQYF | TGTGCCAGCAAGGGACTAGCGGGGGTCTACGAGCAGTACTTC
TRBD1 | TRBJ2-2 | NA | TRBV18 | CASSPQGAINTGELFF | TGTGCCAGCTCACCTCAGGGGGCAATTAACACCGGGGAGCTGTTTTTT
NA | TRBJ1-6 | NA | TRBV6-1 | CASSDQGSPLHF | TGTGCCAGCAGTGACCAGGGCTCACCCCTCCACTTT
NA | TRBJ1-4 | NA | TRBV4-2 | CASSHPGGGKEKLFF | TGTGCCAGCAGCCACCCTGGGGGGGGAAAGGAAAAACTGTTTTTT
TRBD2 | TRBJ2-3 | NA | TRBV7-6 | CASSLVARGGSTDTQYF | TGTGCCAGCAGCTTAGTCGCGCGGGGGGGAAGCACAGATACGCAGTATTTT
NA | TRBJ1-1 | NA | TRBV5-4 | CASSLGGGGTEAFF | TGTGCCAGCAGCTTGGGAGGGGGGGGCACTGAAGCTTTCTTT
TRBD1 | TRBJ1-6 | NA | TRBV27 | CASSTGGGGIANSPLHF | TGTGCCAGCAGTACCGGTGGAGGGGGCATAGCTAATTCACCCCTCCACTTT
NA | TRBJ1-1 | NA | TRBV11-2 | CASSLAPRVTEAFF | TGTGCCAGCAGCTTAGCCCCCAGGGTGACTGAAGCTTTCTTT
TRBD2 | TRBJ2-4 | NA | TRBV4-1 | CASSHLPLAGFSLAKNIQYF | TGCGCCAGCAGCCACCTCCCGCTAGCGGGTTTTTCCCTGGCCAAAAACATTCAGTACTTC
NA | TRBJ2-7 | few | TRBV2 | CASSAGSVYEQYF | TGTGCCAGCAGTGCGGGTTCAGTTTACGAGCAGTACTTC
TRBD1 | TRBJ2-5 | NA | TRBV2 | CASRYRGPETQYF | TGTGCCAGCAGATACAGGGGGCCAGAGACCCAGTACTTC
TRBD1 | TRBJ1-3 | NA | TRBV18 | CASSPQQGSGNTIYF | TGTGCCAGCTCACCACAACAGGGGTCTGGAAACACCATATATTTT
TRBD2 | TRBJ2-7 | NA | TRBV7-9 | CASSLSLAGGTYEQYF | TGTGCCAGCAGCCTCTCACTAGCGGGGGGCACCTACGAGCAGTACTTC
NA | TRBJ2-7 | NA | TRBV2 | CASHPEFSYEQYF | TGTGCCAGCCATCCGGAGTTCTCCTACGAGCAGTACTTC
TRBD2 | TRBJ2-3 | NA | TRBV3-1/TRBV3-2 | CASSPLSAGLAGATDTQYF | TGTGCCAGCAGCCCCCTGTCGGCGGGTCTAGCGGGGGCAACAGATACGCAGTATTTT
NA | TRBJ1-6 | few | TRBV27 | CASSYGENSPLHF | TGTGCCAGCAGTTATGGGGAGAATTCACCCCTCCACTTT
NA | TRBJ2-1 | NA | TRBV28 | CASITPRGRLNEQFF | TGTGCCAGCATCACCCCCCGGGGGAGGTTAAATGAGCAGTTCTTC
NA | TRBJ2-5 | NA | TRBV30 | CAWREGLETQYF | TGTGCCTGGAGGGAGGGACTCGAGACCCAGTACTTC
NA | TRBJ1-5 | NA | TRBV5-1 | CASSRRYSNQPQHF | TGCGCCAGCAGCCGGAGATATAGCAATCAGCCCCAGCATTTT
NA | TRBJ2-7 | NA | TRBV6-5 | CASSYAGVEQYF | TGTGCCAGCAGTTACGCAGGGGTTGAGCAGTACTTC